This T cell receptor (beta chain) comes out of a study of blood T cells in healthy people across ages. The use of a sample-barcoded 5' primer and a J-beta primer mix characterized a second PCR of roughly 6 to 11 cycles. A template-switch adaptor with 12 random nucleotides tagged each cDNA molecule. TCRdb reanalysed the 5' RACE reads using MiXCR and keeps one entry per CDR3 protein. Of 650,000 to 800,000 distinct CDR3 sequences listed, approximately 52% are singletons. Notes on the study in general: Using unsorted PBMCs precluded a conclusive naive versus antigen-experienced comparison. Higher diversity and more naive CD4+ cells were features of long-lived donors, compared to aged donors.

CDR1 is DFQATT, CDR2 SNEGSKA, per germline (reference sequence). The CDR3 spans 11 residues. As regards this clonotype: Its matching antigen is unknown. A much larger clone is a single base away; this may be a read error.

The sample consisted of blood. This TCR was recovered from a woman of 80 years or more in good health. The rearrangement joins TRBV20-1 to TRBJ2-7, with a weak D call TRBD1 (5 bases). The CDR3: CCGARYNEQYF. The CDR3 DNA reads as TGCTGTGGGGCCCGATACAATGAGCAGTACTTC.